The present T cell receptor beta chain was sequenced within a study of cytomegalovirus exposure and HLA in healthy donors. Study-level points and caveats: A reported reduction in N-insertions relative to the approximately 670-donor mean was seen in an Asian-associated ancestry cluster in a later analysis.

The CDR3 consists of 16 residues. Germline V gives CDR1 SGHVS, CDR2 FQNEAQ. The ends were cut back, 5 bases at V and 1 base at J, with 17 bases in the middle. Use of 60 Vbeta and 13 Jbeta primers characterized the PCR. Only in-frame clones appear in the TCRdb table, and some are missing; sequencing was by immunoSEQ multiplex PCR. In total, the table holds approximately 52,000 clones. Comment on this clone: Its target is not known.

The TCR was taken from a man aged 50 to 60 in good health and CMV-seropositive. The J gene is TRBJ1-2, the V gene TRBV7-8; D is possibly TRBD1 (5 bases). The sample was PBMCs. As DNA, the CDR3 is TGTGCCAGCAGCCTCACTCCATCGACAGATAACTATGGCTACACCTTC. Amino acids: CASSLTPSTDNYGYTF.